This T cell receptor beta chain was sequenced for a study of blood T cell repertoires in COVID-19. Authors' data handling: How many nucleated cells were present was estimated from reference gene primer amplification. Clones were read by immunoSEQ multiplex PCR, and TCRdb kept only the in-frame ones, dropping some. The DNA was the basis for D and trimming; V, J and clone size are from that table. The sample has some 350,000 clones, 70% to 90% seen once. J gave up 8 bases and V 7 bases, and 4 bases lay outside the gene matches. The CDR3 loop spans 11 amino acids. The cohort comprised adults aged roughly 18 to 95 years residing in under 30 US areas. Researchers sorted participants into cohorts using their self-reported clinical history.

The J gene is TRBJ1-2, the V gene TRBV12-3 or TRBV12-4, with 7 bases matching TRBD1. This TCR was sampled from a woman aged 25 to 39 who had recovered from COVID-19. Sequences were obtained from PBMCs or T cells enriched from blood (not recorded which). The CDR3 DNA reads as TGTGCCAGCAAAACAGGGGTCGGCTACACCTTC. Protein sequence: CASKTGVGYTF.